The 24 T cell receptor beta chains listed next were all sequenced from one sample in a study of Ad26.COV2.S vaccination and SARS-CoV-2 variants. The protocol was immunoSEQ multiplex PCR, while the TCRdb copy is restricted to in-frame clones and leaves out a portion. The table has 300,000 to 400,000 clones, approximately 87% seen once; the top ten hold 5.5%. The treatment here: about 20 received Ad26.COV2.S at low or high dose, single or two shots; 5 received placebo; per-sample allocation not given. Samples were taken on day 63 after the first vaccine or placebo injection. The specimen comprised peripheral blood, sampled in a trial of Ad26.COV2.S vaccine versus placebo. The receptor source for this set is a person aged 18-65 years who received the Ad26.COV2.S COVID-19 vaccine or a placebo.

This clone was counted once. The rearrangement joins TRBV7-2 to TRBJ2-3, with 14 bases fitting TRBD2. Germline CDR1 reads SGHTA; CDR2 reads FQGNSA. The V and J ends lost 5 bases and 7 bases, in that order; junction bases with no gene match: 8. This CDR3 is 16 amino acids long. Written as DNA, the CDR3 is TGTGCCAGCAGCCCGGCGACTAGCGGGGGGGCAAATACGCAGTATTTT. It yields the protein CASSPATSGGANTQYF.

The chain joins TRBV7-8 to TRBJ2-2, with 14 bases fitting TRBD2. Looked up from germline, CDR1 is SGHVS and CDR2 is FQNEAQ. The CDR3 contains 19 residues. Trimming at V came to 2 bases and at J to 7 bases, leaving 12 bases not matched to a gene. The DNA of the CDR3 is TGTGCCAGCAGCTTAAGGACGACTAGCGGGAGGGCCTTTGGCGGGGAGCTGTTTTTT. This encodes CASSLRTTSGRAFGGELFF.

The V gene is TRBV19, the J gene TRBJ1-5; D gene unclear. The CDR3 is made up of 16 amino acids. V was trimmed by 5 bases and J by 0 bases, leaving 14 bases between them. The germline gives CDR1 LNHDA, CDR2 SQIVND (reference sequence). The CDR3 sequence is CASSPPWQYSNQPQHF. In DNA form, the CDR3 reads TGTGCCAGTAGTCCCCCGTGGCAGTATAGCAATCAGCCCCAGCATTTT.

J is TRBJ2-3 and V is TRBV7-2; TRBD2 matches at 9 bases. The ends lost 3 bases at V and 0 bases at J; junction bases unmatched: 1. CDR1 is SGHTA, CDR2 FQGNSA, per germline. This CDR3 contains 15 residues. Here the CDR3 reads CASSFSGRSTDTQYF. CDR3 in DNA: TGTGCCAGCAGCTTTAGCGGGAGAAGCACAGATACGCAGTATTTT.

The rearrangement uses TRBV9 and TRBJ1-3; TRBD1 agrees at 8 bases. With V trimmed by 3 bases and J by 0 bases, 2 bases remained unmatched. Germline V gives CDR1 SGDLS, CDR2 YYNGEE. The CDR3 is made up of 15 amino acids. Here the CDR3 DNA reads TGTGCCAGCAGCGAGACAGGGGACTCTGGAAACACCATATATTTT. This gives the protein CASSETGDSGNTIYF.

This chain connects TRBV6-5 to TRBJ1-1, with D uncertain. V was trimmed by 10 bases and J by 0 bases, leaving 12 bases between them. This CDR3 comprises 13 residues. Germline V lookup: CDR1 MNHEY, CDR2 SVGAGI. The CDR3 reads CAIKRQVNTEAFF. The CDR3 nucleotides are TGTGCCATTAAAAGGCAGGTGAACACTGAAGCTTTCTTT.

This chain connects TRBV19 to TRBJ2-5; no clear D gene. CDR1 is LNHDA and CDR2 is SQIVND in the germline V gene (reference sequence). This CDR3 has 16 residues. V gave up 6 bases and J gave up 5 bases, with 22 bases separating them. CDR3 coding DNA: TGTGCCAGTAGGAGATTGGGCAGCCTTCTGGAGGAGACCCAGTACTTC. Translating it yields CASRRLGSLLEETQYF.

The DNA for the CDR3 is TGTGCCAGCAGTTTCGGGGCGTGGGATGGCTACACCTTC. It encodes CASSFGAWDGYTF. The chain links TRBV12-3 or TRBV12-4 to TRBJ1-2; tentatively, D is TRBD1 (5 bases). The V and J ends lost 3 bases and 6 bases respectively, with 11 bases between them. This CDR3 has 13 amino acids.

Concerning this clone: This CDR3 is also generated by other DNA sequences in the sample. The chain recombines TRBV5-4 with TRBJ2-1; 10 nucleotides line up with TRBD1. Looked up from germline, CDR1 is SGHNT and CDR2 is YYREEE (reference sequence). This CDR3 comprises 13 residues. V dropped 4 bases and J dropped 7; count of bases not matched to a gene: 2. In DNA form, the CDR3 reads TGTGCCAGCAGCCCGGGACAGGGGAATGAGCAGTTCTTC. As protein: CASSPGQGNEQFF.

The chain employs TRBV5-1 and TRBJ1-1, with unresolved D. The CDR3 runs to 13 residues. Trimming took off 5 bases at V and 7 bases at J, with 15 bases between the two ends. Germline assignment: CDR1 SGHRS and CDR2 YFSETQ. The CDR3 protein is CASSTGVVGEAFF. The DNA of the CDR3 is TGCGCCAGCAGTACCGGTGTAGTCGGTGAAGCTTTCTTT.

This chain's CDR3 is CASSEGRGYGYTF. The CDR3 coding sequence is TGTGCCAGCAGTGAGGGGCGGGGATATGGCTACACCTTC. The gene calls are TRBV6-1 and TRBJ1-2; D might be TRBD1 (5 bases). The CDR3 loop spans 13 amino acids. Looked up from germline, CDR1 is MNHNS and CDR2 is SASEGT. Trimming removed 3 bases at V and 5 bases at J, with 10 bases between.

This clone occurred a few times. The rearrangement uses TRBV4-2 and TRBJ1-4; tentative D call: TRBD1 (6 bases). Germline V gene lookup returns CDR1 LGHNA and CDR2 YNFKEQ. With 3 bases removed from V and 13 bases from J, the gap between germline ends came to 15 bases. The CDR3 contains 13 residues. CDR3 nucleotides: TGTGCCAGCAGCCAGAAGGGAGGGGACATACTGTTTTTT. It is translated as CASSQKGGDILFF.

The chain is built from TRBV29-1 and TRBJ2-1, with 9 bases that match TRBD1. This CDR3 is 14 amino acids long. Germline assignment: CDR1 SQVTM and CDR2 ANQGSEA. Losses at the gene ends were 0 bases for V and 6 bases for J; bases not matched to a gene: 3. This CDR3 is CSVEDSGQGNEQFF. The CDR3, as DNA: TGCAGCGTTGAAGATTCGGGACAGGGCAATGAGCAGTTCTTC.

The chain couples TRBV7-2 to TRBJ2-3; D might be TRBD2 (6 bases). The germline CDR1 and CDR2 sequences are SGHTA and FQGNSA. V was trimmed by 5 bases and J by 0 bases, leaving 15 bases between them. The CDR3 is 16 amino acids. The CDR3 nucleotides read TGTGCCAGCAGCCCCACCCTAGCGTTGAGCACAGATACGCAGTATTTT. Amino acid sequence: CASSPTLALSTDTQYF.

The gene calls are TRBV7-2 and TRBJ2-3; D is possibly TRBD2 (7 bases). Germline CDR1 SGHTA, CDR2 FQGNSA. This CDR3 contains 16 residues. Trimming took 5 bases from V and 3 from J, leaving 18 bases between them. CDR3 amino acids: CASSKGGGTRTDTQYF. The CDR3 bases are TGTGCCAGCAGCAAAGGGGGGGGGACAAGGACAGATACGCAGTATTTT.

The chain employs TRBV18 and TRBJ1-1, with no clear D. There are 14 residues in the CDR3. V was clipped by 5 bases and J by 5 bases, with 15 bases between them. In germline, CDR1 is KGHSH, CDR2 LQKENI. The CDR3 DNA reads TGTGCCAGCTCATCCAACAGCGGTCGGACTGAAGCTTTCTTT. It translates to CASSSNSGRTEAFF.

The sample holds a few counts of this clone. V gene TRBV30 combines with J gene TRBJ1-1; D gene uncertain. CDR1 and CDR2 from the germline V gene are GTSNPN and SVGIG (reference sequence). The CDR3 is made up of 14 amino acids. V was clipped by 0 bases and J by 1 base, with 9 bases between them. CDR3 DNA: TGTGCCTGGAGTGTAGTTATAGGGAACACTGAAGCTTTCTTT. Protein: CAWSVVIGNTEAFF.

This sequence joins TRBV6-2 or TRBV6-3 and TRBJ2-2; 9 bases align to TRBD1. V shed 6 bases and J 7 bases; nucleotides not matched to a gene: 6. Per the germline V gene, CDR1 is MNHEY and CDR2 is SVGEGT. The CDR3 runs 14 residues. CDR3 coding DNA: TGTGCCAGCAGCCGAACAGGGGGCCACGGGGAGCTGTTTTTT. Protein sequence: CASSRTGGHGELFF.

The chain joins TRBV2 to TRBJ1-4; 10 bases match TRBD1. The trim removed 6 bases at V and 3 bases at J, leaving 4 bases unmatched. The CDR3 has 15 amino acids. Germline lookup yields CDR1 SNHLY and CDR2 FYNNEI. The CDR3 DNA reads as TGTGCCAGCAGCCGGGACAGGGGAGCTAATGAAAAACTGTTTTTT. As protein: CASSRDRGANEKLFF.

This sequence joins TRBV2 and TRBJ1-1, with no clear D. This CDR3 spans 12 amino acids. The germline V gene has CDR1 SNHLY and CDR2 FYNNEI. The V end lost 2 bases, the J end lost 7 bases, and 8 bases lay between the germline ends. CDR3: CASSEFGSEAFF. The CDR3 nucleotides are TGTGCCAGCAGTGAATTTGGAAGTGAAGCTTTCTTT. Drawing the rest from reference TRBV2 and TRBJ1-1, the complete variable domain is EPEVTQTPSHQVTQMGQEVILRCVPISNHLYFYWYRQILGQKVEFLVSFYNNEISEKSEIFDDQFSVERPDGSNFTLKIRSTKLEDSAMYFCASSEFGSEAFFGQGTRLTVV.

V usage is TRBV28 and J usage is TRBJ2-5; D tentatively reads TRBD1 or TRBD2 (5 bases each). Germline CDR1 is MDHEN and CDR2 is SYDVKM. The CDR3 is 14 amino acids. V was pared by 4 bases and J by 8 bases, with 17 bases between. The CDR3 DNA is TGTGCCAGCAGTTCCCCCGGGACCCTCAGTACCCAGTACTTC. Encoded protein: CASSSPGTLSTQYF.

This clone was counted a few times. The chain combines TRBV9 with TRBJ1-6, with 7 bases aligning to TRBD1. CDR3 length: 16 amino acids. CDR1 is SGDLS and CDR2 is YYNGEE in the germline V gene. Trimming took 3 bases from V and 7 from J; bases not matched to a gene: 10. The CDR3 spells CASSEATGLGNSPLHF. CDR3 bases: TGTGCCAGCAGCGAGGCGACAGGGTTAGGGAATTCACCCCTCCACTTT.

This sequence joins TRBV4-3 and TRBJ2-5, with 11 bases fitting TRBD2. Trimming removed 1 base from V and 2 bases from J; junction bases left unmatched: 3. CDR1 is LGHNA, CDR2 YSLEER, per germline. This CDR3 has 16 residues. The DNA of the CDR3 is TGCGCCAGCAGCCAAGTAGCGGGGGGGACTCAAGAGACCCAGTACTTC. Its protein product is CASSQVAGGTQETQYF.

Only one count was recorded for this clone. The V call is TRBV7-9, the J call TRBJ1-1, with no clear D. Germline CDR1 and CDR2: SEHNR and FQNEAQ (reference sequence). The CDR3 totals 19 residues. The V and J ends lost 5 bases and 0 bases respectively, with 25 bases between them. The CDR3 spells CASSPTILTPRAMNTEAFF. As DNA, the CDR3 is TGTGCCAGCAGCCCTACGATACTAACGCCGCGGGCTATGAACACTGAAGCTTTCTTT.